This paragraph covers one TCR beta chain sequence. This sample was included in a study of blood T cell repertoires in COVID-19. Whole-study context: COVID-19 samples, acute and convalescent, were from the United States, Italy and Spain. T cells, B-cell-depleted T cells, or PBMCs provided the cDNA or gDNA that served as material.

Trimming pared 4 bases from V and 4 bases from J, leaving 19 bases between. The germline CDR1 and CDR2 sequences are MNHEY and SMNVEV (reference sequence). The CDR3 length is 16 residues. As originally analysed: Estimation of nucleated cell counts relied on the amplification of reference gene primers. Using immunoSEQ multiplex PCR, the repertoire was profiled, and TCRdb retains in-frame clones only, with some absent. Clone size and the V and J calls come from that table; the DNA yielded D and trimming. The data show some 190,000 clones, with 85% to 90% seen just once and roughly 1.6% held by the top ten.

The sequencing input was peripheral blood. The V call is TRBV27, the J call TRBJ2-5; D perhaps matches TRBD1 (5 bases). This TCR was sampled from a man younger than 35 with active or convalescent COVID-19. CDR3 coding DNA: TGTGCCAGCAGTTCCCTCAACAGGTTTGATGGAGAGACCCAGTACTTC. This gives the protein CASSSLNRFDGETQYF.